These T cell receptor beta chains were read from a single sample in a study of shared clonotypes between healthy human individuals. Sequenced by immunoSEQ multiplex PCR; TCRdb stores in-frame clones only, minus some. The sample includes some 500,000 clones, 95% to 96% seen only once; the top ten take about 0.067%. Sequencing was carried out using naive CD4+ T cells sorted from blood. The receptors were gathered from a young woman in good health. CDR3s include the opening cysteine and the closing phenylalanine or tryptophan. The order of the fields is CDR3 DNA, CDR3 protein, J gene, clone size, CDR3 length, D gene, V gene. A D gene is named only where the DNA matches it firmly. Size is omitted from some rows. Given values are once, few, many or a class for expanded clones.

CDR3 DNA: TGTGCCAGCAGTGAAGGTTCTGGGGCCAACGTCCTGACTTTC
CDR3 protein: CASSEGSGANVLTF
J gene: TRBJ2-6
clone size: .
CDR3 length: 14
D gene: .
V gene: TRBV6-1

CDR3 DNA: TGTGCCAGCTCACCAGGGGCAGCTAACTCCTACGAGCAGTACTTC
CDR3 protein: CASSPGAANSYEQYF
J gene: TRBJ2-7
clone size: .
CDR3 length: 15
D gene: .
V gene: TRBV18

CDR3 DNA: TGTGCCAGCAGCTCCCTCGGGGGGACTAGCGGGAGTATTTCCTACGAGCAGTACTTC
CDR3 protein: CASSSLGGTSGSISYEQYF
J gene: TRBJ2-7
clone size: .
CDR3 length: 19
D gene: TRBD2
V gene: TRBV5-6

CDR3 DNA: TGTGCCAGCAGTTTTTTGGGAGACTCCTACAATGAGCAGTTCTTC
CDR3 protein: CASSFLGDSYNEQFF
J gene: TRBJ2-1
clone size: .
CDR3 length: 15
D gene: .
V gene: TRBV28

CDR3 DNA: TGTGCCAGCAGCGTAGATGCAGGGCTTGGGGAAGCTTTCTTT
CDR3 protein: CASSVDAGLGEAFF
J gene: TRBJ1-1
clone size: .
CDR3 length: 14
D gene: .
V gene: TRBV9

CDR3 DNA: TGTGCCAGCAGCTTGGCCGCTGAGCGCTACGAGCAGTACTTC
CDR3 protein: CASSLAAERYEQYF
J gene: TRBJ2-7
clone size: .
CDR3 length: 14
D gene: .
V gene: TRBV5-5

CDR3 DNA: TGTGCCAGCAGCCCCTCGGGGGAGGCCTATGGCTACACCTTC
CDR3 protein: CASSPSGEAYGYTF
J gene: TRBJ1-2
clone size: .
CDR3 length: 14
D gene: .
V gene: TRBV7-9

CDR3 DNA: TGCGCCAGCAGCCATTCCGGGACTAGCGGGGACTACAATGAGCAGTTCTTC
CDR3 protein: CASSHSGTSGDYNEQFF
J gene: TRBJ2-1
clone size: .
CDR3 length: 17
D gene: TRBD2
V gene: TRBV4-1

CDR3 DNA: TGCGCCAGCAGCTTGGGGGGACAGGAGGGCGAGCAGTACTTC
CDR3 protein: CASSLGGQEGEQYF
J gene: TRBJ2-7
clone size: .
CDR3 length: 14
D gene: TRBD1
V gene: TRBV5-1

CDR3 DNA: TGTGCCAGCAGCCCTATATTGGGACTAGCGCTGGAGACCCAGTACTTC
CDR3 protein: CASSPILGLALETQYF
J gene: TRBJ2-5
clone size: .
CDR3 length: 16
D gene: TRBD2
V gene: TRBV14

CDR3 DNA: TGTGCCAGCAGCCAAGAATTGACCGTACTAGCGGGAGGGACTGAGCAGTTCTTC
CDR3 protein: CASSQELTVLAGGTEQFF
J gene: TRBJ2-1
clone size: .
CDR3 length: 18
D gene: TRBD2
V gene: TRBV14

CDR3 DNA: TGTGCCAGCGCGTCAAAACGGGCCATCGGGGCTTTCTTT
CDR3 protein: CASASKRAIGAFF
J gene: TRBJ1-1
clone size: .
CDR3 length: 13
D gene: .
V gene: TRBV6-5

CDR3 DNA: TGTGCCAGCAGCACACCGGGGCCCCCCTACGAGCAGTACTTC
CDR3 protein: CASSTPGPPYEQYF
J gene: TRBJ2-7
clone size: .
CDR3 length: 14
D gene: .
V gene: TRBV5-4

CDR3 DNA: TGTGCCAGCAGAGGAGCTGCAACTAATGAAAAACTGTTTTTT
CDR3 protein: CASRGAATNEKLFF
J gene: TRBJ1-4
clone size: .
CDR3 length: 14
D gene: .
V gene: TRBV27

CDR3 DNA: TGCAGCGTCTTAATACGTGGAGAATATGGCTACACCTTC
CDR3 protein: CSVLIRGEYGYTF
J gene: TRBJ1-2
clone size: .
CDR3 length: 13
D gene: .
V gene: TRBV29-1

CDR3 DNA: TGTGCCAGCAGCCCTCTTGCTGGCGAGCAGTACTTC
CDR3 protein: CASSPLAGEQYF
J gene: TRBJ2-7
clone size: .
CDR3 length: 12
D gene: .
V gene: TRBV7-2

CDR3 DNA: TGCAGCGTTTCTGAACTGGATAGTAATGAAAAACTGTTTTTT
CDR3 protein: CSVSELDSNEKLFF
J gene: TRBJ1-4
clone size: .
CDR3 length: 14
D gene: .
V gene: TRBV29-1

CDR3 DNA: TGTGCCAGCGCGCCGCAGGACTATGGCGAGCAGTACTTC
CDR3 protein: CASAPQDYGEQYF
J gene: TRBJ2-7
clone size: .
CDR3 length: 13
D gene: .
V gene: TRBV18

CDR3 DNA: TGTGCCAGCAGTCCCCTAGAGCGTAGATACTCCTACAATGAGCAGTTCTTC
CDR3 protein: CASSPLERRYSYNEQFF
J gene: TRBJ2-1
clone size: .
CDR3 length: 17
D gene: .
V gene: TRBV28

CDR3 DNA: TGTGCCAGCAGCTTAGAATCGTGGACAGGGGGAAACGAGCAGTACTTC
CDR3 protein: CASSLESWTGGNEQYF
J gene: TRBJ2-7
clone size: once
CDR3 length: 16
D gene: TRBD1
V gene: TRBV11-2

CDR3 DNA: TGTGCCAGCAGACGACAGGGCGAGCAGTACTTC
CDR3 protein: CASRRQGEQYF
J gene: TRBJ2-7
clone size: once
CDR3 length: 11
D gene: TRBD1
V gene: TRBV27

CDR3 DNA: TGTGCCAGCTCACCCGGGGACGAGCAGTACTTC
CDR3 protein: CASSPGDEQYF
J gene: TRBJ2-7
clone size: .
CDR3 length: 11
D gene: .
V gene: TRBV18

CDR3 DNA: TGTGCCAGCCGGGGACAAGATGACGAGCAGTACTTC
CDR3 protein: CASRGQDDEQYF
J gene: TRBJ2-7
clone size: once
CDR3 length: 12
D gene: .
V gene: TRBV28

CDR3 DNA: TGTGCCAGCAGCCCAGGGACAGGGCCTGGAAACACCATATATTTT
CDR3 protein: CASSPGTGPGNTIYF
J gene: TRBJ1-3
clone size: .
CDR3 length: 15
D gene: TRBD1
V gene: TRBV7-2

CDR3 DNA: TGTGCCAGCAGCCCGGGGGCCCAGGGCTCCTACGAGCAGTACTTC
CDR3 protein: CASSPGAQGSYEQYF
J gene: TRBJ2-7
clone size: .
CDR3 length: 15
D gene: .
V gene: TRBV5-4

CDR3 DNA: TGTGCCAGCAGCGTAGGACAGGGAGGCACCGGGGAGCTGTTTTTT
CDR3 protein: CASSVGQGGTGELFF
J gene: TRBJ2-2
clone size: once
CDR3 length: 15
D gene: .
V gene: TRBV9

CDR3 DNA: TGTGCCAGCAGCTTAGGGGTGCGCTTAAACAGCACAGATACGCAGTATTTT
CDR3 protein: CASSLGVRLNSTDTQYF
J gene: TRBJ2-3
clone size: .
CDR3 length: 17
D gene: .
V gene: TRBV7-9

CDR3 DNA: TGTGCCAGCAGCCAAATTTCGGGGATAGCGGCCTCCTACAATGAGCAGTTCTTC
CDR3 protein: CASSQISGIAASYNEQFF
J gene: TRBJ2-1
clone size: .
CDR3 length: 18
D gene: .
V gene: TRBV7-9

CDR3 DNA: TGTGCCAGCAGTGCTACAGGGGTGGCTTTGGGGGGCAATCAGCCCCAGCATTTT
CDR3 protein: CASSATGVALGGNQPQHF
J gene: TRBJ1-5
clone size: .
CDR3 length: 18
D gene: TRBD1
V gene: TRBV28

CDR3 DNA: TGTGCCAGCAGCTTAGCGGGGGGGATGGTGTATTTT
CDR3 protein: CASSLAGGMVYF
J gene: TRBJ2-3
clone size: .
CDR3 length: 12
D gene: TRBD2
V gene: TRBV11-3

CDR3 DNA: TGTGCCAGCAGGTTCGCCGACGGGGGTTCACCCCTCCACTTT
CDR3 protein: CASRFADGGSPLHF
J gene: TRBJ1-6
clone size: .
CDR3 length: 14
D gene: .
V gene: TRBV28

CDR3 DNA: TGTGCCAGCAGGGGTAGCGGGAGGGCCAATGAGCAGTTCTTC
CDR3 protein: CASRGSGRANEQFF
J gene: TRBJ2-1
clone size: .
CDR3 length: 14
D gene: TRBD2
V gene: TRBV6-5

CDR3 DNA: TGCAGCGTTGAAGATCTTCAGGGATCCGGCATTCAGTACTTC
CDR3 protein: CSVEDLQGSGIQYF
J gene: TRBJ2-4
clone size: .
CDR3 length: 14
D gene: .
V gene: TRBV29-1

CDR3 DNA: TGTGCCAGCAGCCAACCAAGGGGGCGAGATAACAATGAGCAGTTCTTC
CDR3 protein: CASSQPRGRDNNEQFF
J gene: TRBJ2-1
clone size: .
CDR3 length: 16
D gene: TRBD1
V gene: TRBV11-2

CDR3 DNA: TGCGCCAGCAGCTTGGTATGGGGCGGGAACTCCTACGAGCAGTACTTC
CDR3 protein: CASSLVWGGNSYEQYF
J gene: TRBJ2-7
clone size: .
CDR3 length: 16
D gene: .
V gene: TRBV5-1

CDR3 DNA: TGTGCCAGTAACCCCCGGTCGACAAACTATGGCTACACCTTC
CDR3 protein: CASNPRSTNYGYTF
J gene: TRBJ1-2
clone size: .
CDR3 length: 14
D gene: .
V gene: TRBV19

CDR3 DNA: TGTGCCAGCAGGGGGGACAGGGGAGAAGAGACCCAGTACTTC
CDR3 protein: CASRGDRGEETQYF
J gene: TRBJ2-5
clone size: .
CDR3 length: 14
D gene: TRBD1
V gene: TRBV28

CDR3 DNA: TGTGCCAGCAGCTTGGTCGGTAACAGCCCAGGAAACACCATATATTTT
CDR3 protein: CASSLVGNSPGNTIYF
J gene: TRBJ1-3
clone size: .
CDR3 length: 16
D gene: .
V gene: TRBV5-4

CDR3 DNA: TGTGCCAGCAGCTTATCAAGCCACGAGCAGTACTTC
CDR3 protein: CASSLSSHEQYF
J gene: TRBJ2-7
clone size: few
CDR3 length: 12
D gene: .
V gene: TRBV13

CDR3 DNA: TGTGCCAGCTCTGGAGAACATAAGCCCCAGCATTTT
CDR3 protein: CASSGEHKPQHF
J gene: TRBJ1-5
clone size: .
CDR3 length: 12
D gene: .
V gene: TRBV18

CDR3 DNA: TGTGCCTGGAAATTTGTGAGAACTGAAGCTTTCTTT
CDR3 protein: CAWKFVRTEAFF
J gene: TRBJ1-1
clone size: .
CDR3 length: 12
D gene: .
V gene: TRBV30

CDR3 DNA: TGTGCCAGCAGGGGCCCACAAGAACAGCCCCAGCATTTT
CDR3 protein: CASRGPQEQPQHF
J gene: TRBJ1-5
clone size: once
CDR3 length: 13
D gene: .
V gene: TRBV2

CDR3 DNA: TGTGCCACCAGCAGAATTTACCTAGCGGGGGAATACGAGCAGTACTTC
CDR3 protein: CATSRIYLAGEYEQYF
J gene: TRBJ2-7
clone size: .
CDR3 length: 16
D gene: TRBD2
V gene: TRBV15

CDR3 DNA: TGCGCCAGCAACAGGGGTGGTGACGATGGCACTGAAGCTTTCTTT
CDR3 protein: CASNRGGDDGTEAFF
J gene: TRBJ1-1
clone size: once
CDR3 length: 15
D gene: TRBD1
V gene: TRBV5-1

CDR3 DNA: TGTGCCAGCAGTCAACAGGGGGCGGGGGGCTACACCTTC
CDR3 protein: CASSQQGAGGYTF
J gene: TRBJ1-2
clone size: .
CDR3 length: 13
D gene: TRBD1
V gene: TRBV27

CDR3 DNA: TGTGCCAGCAGCTTAGTTTCAGGGGATCAGCCCCAGCATTTT
CDR3 protein: CASSLVSGDQPQHF
J gene: TRBJ1-5
clone size: once
CDR3 length: 14
D gene: .
V gene: TRBV11-2

CDR3 DNA: TGTGCCACCAGCAGAGACTGGCAGAGCAATCAGCCCCAGCATTTT
CDR3 protein: CATSRDWQSNQPQHF
J gene: TRBJ1-5
clone size: once
CDR3 length: 15
D gene: .
V gene: TRBV15

CDR3 DNA: TGTGCCAGTAGTACCACAGGGGGTGGTCAGCCCCAGCATTTT
CDR3 protein: CASSTTGGGQPQHF
J gene: TRBJ1-5
clone size: .
CDR3 length: 14
D gene: TRBD1
V gene: TRBV19

CDR3 DNA: TGTGCCAGCAGCTTATGGGAGGGCACTGAAGCTTTCTTT
CDR3 protein: CASSLWEGTEAFF
J gene: TRBJ1-1
clone size: .
CDR3 length: 13
D gene: .
V gene: TRBV7-2

CDR3 DNA: TGTGCCAGTAGTATAAATAGGAGGAGGCCGAACACTGAAGCTTTCTTT
CDR3 protein: CASSINRRRPNTEAFF
J gene: TRBJ1-1
clone size: .
CDR3 length: 16
D gene: .
V gene: TRBV19

CDR3 DNA: TGTGCCAGCAGCTTCAATAGCGGGAGCTCCTACGAGCAGTACTTC
CDR3 protein: CASSFNSGSSYEQYF
J gene: TRBJ2-7
clone size: once
CDR3 length: 15
D gene: TRBD2
V gene: TRBV11-2

CDR3 DNA: TGCAGCGTTCTTTTGCAGGGTGGGACTGAAGCTTTCTTT
CDR3 protein: CSVLLQGGTEAFF
J gene: TRBJ1-1
clone size: .
CDR3 length: 13
D gene: .
V gene: TRBV29-1

CDR3 DNA: TGTGCCAGTAGTATAGGAGGGCGGAGGAACACTGAAGCTTTCTTT
CDR3 protein: CASSIGGRRNTEAFF
J gene: TRBJ1-1
clone size: once
CDR3 length: 15
D gene: .
V gene: TRBV19

CDR3 DNA: TGTGCCAGCAGAACGGCTAATGAAAAACTGTTTTTT
CDR3 protein: CASRTANEKLFF
J gene: TRBJ1-4
clone size: .
CDR3 length: 12
D gene: .
V gene: TRBV2

CDR3 DNA: TGTGCCAGCAGCTCGGGACAGTCGGCCGGTTCCTATGGCTACACCTTC
CDR3 protein: CASSSGQSAGSYGYTF
J gene: TRBJ1-2
clone size: .
CDR3 length: 16
D gene: TRBD1
V gene: TRBV7-2